This T cell receptor (beta chain) comes out of a study of T cell responses to AZD1222 COVID-19 vaccine. Regarding the study as a whole: Two doses of AZD1222 preceded a rise in Spike-specific TCR breadth and depth.

Assay used: immunoSEQ multiplex PCR; TCRdb lists only in-frame clones, some missing. The table lists some 170,000 clones, over 85% of them singletons. V lost 2 bases and J lost 3; bases outside the gene matches: 6. Germline CDR1 and CDR2: SGHDT and YYEEEE. This CDR3 contains 15 residues. On this clone: Its antigen is as yet unknown.

J is TRBJ2-7 and V is TRBV5-6; TRBD1 aligns across 9 bases. The TCR sequence derives from an adult in good health. The source material was peripheral blood, sampled on day 0 of AZD1222 vaccination. The CDR3 DNA is TGTGCCAGCAGCTTCCGGGACAGGGTTGTCTACGAGCAGTACTTC. Its protein is CASSFRDRVVYEQYF.